The table lists the clone carrying this T cell receptor beta chain with many counts. Antigen specificity is unknown. TCRdb itself ran the 5' RACE reads through MiXCR, one entry per CDR3 protein. Of under 300,000 distinct CDR3 sequences in the sample, roughly 7.2% are singletons; the top ten hold roughly 0.86%. The CDR3 runs to 15 residues. Germline-derived CDR1 and CDR2 are MNHEY and SMNVEV (reference sequence). V was pared by 1 base and J by 0 bases, with 9 bases between. This record comes from a study of T cells after yellow fever vaccination. The study, taken as a whole, reports: Most clones from primary vaccination resurfaced after the booster (nearly 97% CD4, approximately 87% CD8).

The rearrangement links TRBV27 to TRBJ1-1; D is ambiguous. This receptor was taken from a man between 25 and 39 years old who received the YFV17D yellow fever vaccine. The sample in question was CD4+ T cells sorted from PBMCs, obtained 15 days after the yellow fever booster vaccination. The CDR3 nucleotides read TGTGCCAGCAGTTTATATTTGGGAATGAACACTGAAGCTTTCTTT. This translates into CASSLYLGMNTEAFF.